This T cell receptor beta chain was found in a study of T cell clonality in common variable immunodeficiency. Regarding the study as a whole: Fewer TCRbeta clones were shared among CVID subjects than controls. Reportedly, TCR beta sequences from common variable immunodeficiency showed fewer deletions and N-nucleotide insertions.

This clone was observed a few times. Its antigen is currently unknown. The table came from immunoSEQ multiplex PCR; TCRdb's copy has only in-frame clones and leaves some out. This repertoire holds about 33,000 clones, and none appear only once. Sequencing was done on a sample of peripheral blood mononuclear cells. This sequence was found in a human donor with common variable immunodeficiency.

The CDR3 spells CASTGSNTGELFF. The CDR3 DNA, read in part, is TGTGCCTCGACAGGGTCGAACACCGGGGAG. The chain uses TRBV30 and TRBJ2-2; TRBD1 agrees at 7 bases. The CDR3 goes on 3 residues after the read ends, and that part is filled in from the germline J gene. The CDR3 is 13 residues long. Per germline, CDR1 GTSNPN and CDR2 SVGIG (reference sequence). J was trimmed by 0 bases and V by 7 bases; bases with no gene match: 2.